One sample yielded the 10 T cell receptor beta chains listed below, sequenced in a study of CD8+ T cells in alopecia areata. Following RNA extraction, reverse transcription yielded cDNA that acted as the sequencing template. The protocol was immunoSEQ multiplex PCR, while the TCRdb copy is restricted to in-frame clones and leaves out a portion. The sample has around 140,000 clones, around 50% seen once. Sequenced material: CD4+ T cells sorted from blood, taken at week 0. These receptors were collected from a human donor with alopecia areata.

V and J are TRBV2 and TRBJ2-2; tentatively, D is TRBD1 (5 bases). Deletions cut 7 bases from V and 7 bases from J, with 13 bases between. The CDR3 consists of 13 residues. The germline V gene has CDR1 SNHLY and CDR2 FYNNEI. CDR3 in amino acids: CASTPLGLGELFF. In DNA, the CDR3 is TGTGCCAGCACACCACTGGGGCTCGGGGAGCTGTTTTTT.

This clone came up a few times. The V gene is TRBV27, the J gene TRBJ2-7; D is perhaps TRBD1 (6 bases). The V gene's germline CDR1 is MNHEY and CDR2 SMNVEV (reference sequence). This CDR3 spans 13 amino acids. Deletions cut 8 bases from V and 0 bases from J, with 11 bases between. The CDR3 coding sequence is TGTGCCAGCCAGGGGTGGCACTCCTACGAGCAGTACTTC. Its translation is CASQGWHSYEQYF.

By sample share, this clone is medium-sized. The rearrangement links TRBV10-3 to TRBJ2-3; D call uncertain. Trimming took 2 bases from V and 0 from J, leaving 9 bases between them. CDR1 ENHRY and CDR2 SYGVKD come from the germline V gene. This CDR3 region has 15 residues. The CDR3 DNA follows: TGTGCCATCAGTGAGAAGCCCACTAGCACAGATACGCAGTATTTT. It specifies CAISEKPTSTDTQYF.

The chain couples TRBV2 to TRBJ2-5; 8 bases are shared with TRBD1. The CDR3 is made up of 14 amino acids. Germline loops: CDR1 SNHLY, CDR2 FYNNEI. V lost 4 bases to trimming and J lost 4 bases; unmatched junction nucleotides: 5. The CDR3 coding sequence is TGTGCCAGCAGTGGGAGACAGGGGAGAGAGACCCAGTACTTC. This sequence encodes CASSGRQGRETQYF.

The table lists this clone with a few counts. The CDR3 region is CASSLRSSSHEQFF. CDR3 bases: TGTGCCAGCAGCCTCCGATCTAGCTCCCATGAGCAGTTCTTC. This chain joins TRBV7-2 and TRBJ2-1; a possible D gene is TRBD2 (5 bases). Germline CDR1 reads SGHTA; CDR2 reads FQGNSA. V dropped 5 bases and J dropped 8 bases, with 16 bases sitting between them. The CDR3 totals 14 residues.

This rearrangement joins TRBV9 to TRBJ2-2; D may be TRBD1 or TRBD2 (5 bases each). Germline CDR1 SGDLS, CDR2 YYNGEE. CDR3 size: 15 residues. Trimming took off 0 bases at V and 4 bases at J, with 10 bases between the two ends. The CDR3 DNA sequence: TGTGCCAGCAGCGTAGCGGGGCTCGGCACCGGGGAGCTGTTTTTT. Its protein product is CASSVAGLGTGELFF.

The CDR3 here is CASSRGRDRGIYNEQFF. Here the CDR3 DNA reads TGCGCCAGCAGCCGTGGCCGGGACAGGGGCATTTACAATGAGCAGTTCTTC. V is TRBV4-1 and J is TRBJ2-1, with 10 bases lining up with TRBD1. Germline trimming cut 4 bases from V and 4 bases from J; bases unmatched to any gene: 10. The CDR3 has 17 amino acids. The germline CDR1 and CDR2 sequences are MGHRA and YSYEKL.

The chain recombines TRBV6-5 with TRBJ2-7; a weak D match, TRBD2 (6 bases). The V end lost 5 bases, the J end lost 6 bases, and 17 bases lay between the germline ends. Looked up from germline, CDR1 is MNHEY and CDR2 is SVGAGI. This CDR3 comprises 14 residues. CDR3 nucleotides: TGTGCCAGCAGTACCCCCGGAGGGCCCGGCGAGCAGTACTTC. Protein: CASSTPGGPGEQYF.

The chain combines TRBV27 with TRBJ2-5; no clear D gene. Germline V lookup: CDR1 MNHEY, CDR2 SMNVEV (reference sequence). V was shortened by 7 bases and J by 2 bases, with 17 bases between the two germline ends. CDR3 length equals 15 residues. CDR3 amino acids: CASKTLSSPQETQYF. The CDR3 DNA sequence: TGTGCCAGCAAAACCCTAAGCAGCCCTCAAGAGACCCAGTACTTC.

This chain joins TRBV5-6 and TRBJ1-1; the match to TRBD1 covers 7 bases. With 2 bases clipped from V and 5 bases from J, the junction kept 6 bases outside the gene matches. The CDR3 runs 14 residues. Germline-derived CDR1 and CDR2 are SGHDT and YYEEEE. CDR3 nucleotides: TGTGCCAGCAGCTTTACAGGGGCTAGGACTGAAGCTTTCTTT. Residues: CASSFTGARTEAFF.